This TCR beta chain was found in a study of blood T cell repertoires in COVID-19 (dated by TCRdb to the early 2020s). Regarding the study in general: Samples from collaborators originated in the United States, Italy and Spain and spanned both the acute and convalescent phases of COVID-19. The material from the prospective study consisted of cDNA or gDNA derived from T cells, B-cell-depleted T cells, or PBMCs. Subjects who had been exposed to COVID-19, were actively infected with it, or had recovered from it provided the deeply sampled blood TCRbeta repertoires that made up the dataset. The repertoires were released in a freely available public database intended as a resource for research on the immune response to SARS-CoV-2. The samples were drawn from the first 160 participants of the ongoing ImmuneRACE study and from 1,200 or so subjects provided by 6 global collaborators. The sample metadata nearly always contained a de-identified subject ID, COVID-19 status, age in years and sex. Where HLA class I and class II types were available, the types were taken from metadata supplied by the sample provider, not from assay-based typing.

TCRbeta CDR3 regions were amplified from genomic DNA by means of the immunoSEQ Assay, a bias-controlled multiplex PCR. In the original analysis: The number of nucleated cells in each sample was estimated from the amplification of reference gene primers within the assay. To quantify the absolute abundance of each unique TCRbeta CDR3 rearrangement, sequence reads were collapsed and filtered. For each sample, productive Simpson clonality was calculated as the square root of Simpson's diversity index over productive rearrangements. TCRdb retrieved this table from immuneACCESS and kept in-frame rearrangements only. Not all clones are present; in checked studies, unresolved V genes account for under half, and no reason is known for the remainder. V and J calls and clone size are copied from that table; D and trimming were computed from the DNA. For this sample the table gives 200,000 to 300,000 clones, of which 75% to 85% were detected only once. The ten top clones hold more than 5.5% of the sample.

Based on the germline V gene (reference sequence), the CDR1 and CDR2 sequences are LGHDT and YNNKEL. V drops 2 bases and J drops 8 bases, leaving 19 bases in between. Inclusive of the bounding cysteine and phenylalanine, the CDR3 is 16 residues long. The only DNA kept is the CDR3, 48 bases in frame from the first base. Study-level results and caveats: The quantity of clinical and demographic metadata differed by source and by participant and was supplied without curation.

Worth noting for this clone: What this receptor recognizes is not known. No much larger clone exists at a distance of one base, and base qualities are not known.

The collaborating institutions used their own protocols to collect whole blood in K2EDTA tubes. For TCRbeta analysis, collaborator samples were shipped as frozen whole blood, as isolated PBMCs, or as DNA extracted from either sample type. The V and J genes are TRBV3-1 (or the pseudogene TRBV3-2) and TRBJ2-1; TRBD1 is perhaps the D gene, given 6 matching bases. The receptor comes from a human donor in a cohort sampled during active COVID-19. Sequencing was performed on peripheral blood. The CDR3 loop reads CASSQNPGAGTHEQFF. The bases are TGTGCCAGCAGCCAAAATCCTGGGGCAGGGACACATGAGCAGTTCTTC.